This T cell receptor (beta chain) was recorded in a study of cytomegalovirus exposure and HLA in healthy donors. This clone is a singleton in its sample. Antigen specificity is unknown. PCR primers comprised 60 Vbeta and 13 Jbeta primers. The method was immunoSEQ multiplex PCR; TCRdb's version includes in-frame clones alone and lacks a portion of them. The top ten clones hold approximately 0.74% of a sample with 200,000 or so clones, 82% of them seen once. Points from the study as a whole: The study listed roughly 160 cytomegalovirus-associated TCR beta chains.

CDR3 length: 15 residues. Trimming took 2 bases from V and 1 from J, leaving 11 bases between them. From germline, CDR1 is SGDLS and CDR2 YYNGEE. What was sequenced was PBMCs. This sequence was found in a woman younger than 35 in good health and CMV-seronegative. The genes are TRBV9 and TRBJ2-3; a possible D gene is TRBD2 (6 bases). The CDR3, as DNA: TGTGCCAGCAGCGTGGAGGGGAGCCGCACAGATACGCAGTATTTT. This codes for CASSVEGSRTDTQYF.